Listed here is a single T cell receptor (beta chain). The target antigen is unknown. This entry comes from a study of T cells after posttransplantation cyclophosphamide. The protocol was immunoSEQ multiplex PCR, while the TCRdb copy is restricted to in-frame clones and leaves out a portion. The sample lists approximately 21,000 clones, about 98% occurring once. Germline assignment: CDR1 SGDLS and CDR2 YYNGEE. The CDR3 spans 15 residues. Unmatched junction bases numbered 8, after V lost 0 bases and J lost 8 bases. This related bone marrow graft donor gave peripheral blood on the day of marrow donation. The naive gate required viable CD3+CD4+ or CD3+CD8+ cells with CCR7+CD45RA+CD45RO-CD95-CD27+CD28+ phenotype. Whole-study findings and limits: Recipient CMV seropositivity and CMV reactivation strongly tracked TRB clonality. Blood and skin or GI T cell repertoires showed limited TRB overlap.

The chain is built from TRBV9 and TRBJ2-1; 7 bases are shared with TRBD1. Material: naive CD8+ T cells sorted from PBMCs. This clonotype was obtained from a man aged 40-50 years in good health, CMV-negative, and a related stem cell transplant donor. Here the CDR3 reads CASSVELGGRDEQFF. CDR3 nucleotides: TGTGCCAGCAGCGTAGAACTAGGGGGCAGGGATGAGCAGTTCTTC.